This TCR beta chain is drawn from a study of beta chain features in type 1 diabetes. Study information: When patients were set against healthy donors, age, gender and cell yields were similar. General study findings and limits: Researchers reported that naive, central memory and Treg TCRB repertoires appeared more similar in patients than in healthy donors. Individuals with type 1 diabetes displayed fewer insertions and more deletions at VDJ junctions. For Type 1 diabetes patients, all four CD4+ subsets carried TCRB CDR3s that were moderately but significantly shorter.

Sequencing targeted expressed TCRB transcripts, as all isolated RNA had been reverse transcribed. Sequencing used immunoSEQ multiplex PCR; TCRdb keeps in-frame clones, though not all of them. The sample yields about 25,000 clones, around 68% seen once. The CDR3 has 13 residues. Germline assignment: CDR1 SGHRS and CDR2 YFSETQ. V lost 4 bases to trimming and J lost 6 bases; unmatched junction nucleotides: 3. This clone appeared once. Its antigen is unidentified. Donors underwent one heparinised blood draw, approximately 120 mL on average. The chain uses TRBV5-1 and TRBJ2-1; 8 bases match TRBD1. This clonotype originated in a woman in her forties with type 1 diabetes. Sequencing input: stem cell memory CD4+ T cells from blood. Here the CDR3 DNA reads TGCGCCAGCAGCCCGGGACAGGTCAATGAGCAGTTCTTC. It encodes CASSPGQVNEQFF.